This T cell receptor (beta chain) was recorded in a study of T cells in Graves' hyperthyroidism and ophthalmopathy. In the study overall: Specimen type is peripheral blood, collected at initial diagnosis prior to any treatment. General observations from the study: Using 13 V-J features, a model discriminated ophthalmopathy from stable hyperthyroidism. Blood also contained most expanded thyroid clonotypes above 0.001.

Using RNA transcripts as the source, TCR beta CDR3 regions were amplified. Researchers ran a first-round RT-PCR on the TCR CDR3 using the HTBI primer set. From the multiplex PCR reads, TCRdb called clonotypes with MiXCR, one entry per CDR3 protein. The data show more than 20,000 distinct CDR3 sequences, less than 65% seen once. This CDR3 spans 14 amino acids. CDR1 and CDR2 (germline): LNHDA, SQIVND (reference sequence). Trimming took 5 bases from V and 0 from J, leaving 8 bases between them. This clonotype has only a few counts. The antigen is unknown. Patients with uncontrolled infections, other autoimmune diseases, pregnancy or lactation were excluded.

The sequencing sample was made of blood. The chain carries TRBV19 and TRBJ1-5; D not certain. This receptor was taken from a woman aged 40 to 50 with Graves' hyperthyroidism that later progressed to Graves' ophthalmopathy. The CDR3 reads CASSRWISNQPQHF. In DNA, the CDR3 is TGTGCCAGTAGTCGCTGGATTAGCAATCAGCCCCAGCATTTT.